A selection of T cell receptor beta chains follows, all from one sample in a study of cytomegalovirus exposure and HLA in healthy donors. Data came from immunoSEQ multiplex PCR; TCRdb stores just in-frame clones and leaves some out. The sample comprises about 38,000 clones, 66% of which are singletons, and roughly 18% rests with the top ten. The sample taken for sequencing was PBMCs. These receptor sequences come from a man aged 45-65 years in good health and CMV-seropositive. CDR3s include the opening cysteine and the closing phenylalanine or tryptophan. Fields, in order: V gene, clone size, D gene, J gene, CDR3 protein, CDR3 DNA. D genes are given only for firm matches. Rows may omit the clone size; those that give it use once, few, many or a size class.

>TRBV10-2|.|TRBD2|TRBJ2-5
CATGLAGLETQYF
TGCGCCACTGGACTAGCGGGGTTGGAGACCCAGTACTTC
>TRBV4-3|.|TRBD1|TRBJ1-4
CASSPGQPNEKLFF
TGCGCCAGCAGCCCGGGACAGCCTAATGAAAAACTGTTTTTT
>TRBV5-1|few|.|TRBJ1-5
CASSLDGGPPEQPQHF
TGCGCCAGCAGCTTGGATGGAGGACCCCCCGAACAGCCCCAGCATTTT
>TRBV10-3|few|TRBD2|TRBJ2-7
CAISSGGENYEQYF
TGTGCCATCAGTTCGGGGGGAGAAAACTACGAGCAGTACTTC
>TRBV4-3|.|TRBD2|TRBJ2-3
CASSQGTSGGRPDTQYF
TGCGCCAGCAGCCAAGGGACTAGCGGGGGTAGACCAGATACGCAGTATTTT
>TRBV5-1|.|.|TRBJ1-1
CASSLAPGNTEAFF
TGCGCCAGCAGCTTGGCCCCGGGGAACACTGAAGCTTTCTTT
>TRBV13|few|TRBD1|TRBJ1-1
CASSLPRTGRTEAFF
TGTGCCAGCAGCTTACCTCGGACAGGGAGGACTGAAGCTTTCTTT
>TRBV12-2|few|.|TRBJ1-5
CASRPGVSCNQPQHF
TGTGCAAGTCGCCCAGGGGTCTCATGCAATCAGCCCCAGCATTTT
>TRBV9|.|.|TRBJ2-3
CASSLWAGSSTDTQYF
TGTGCCAGCAGCCTGTGGGCGGGTTCCTCCACAGATACGCAGTATTTT
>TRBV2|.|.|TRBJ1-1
CASALDGVSMNTEAFF
TGTGCCAGCGCCTTGGACGGGGTTTCTATGAACACTGAAGCTTTCTTT
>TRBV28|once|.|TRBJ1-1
CASSSSTEAFF
TGTGCCAGCAGTTCTAGCACTGAAGCTTTCTTT
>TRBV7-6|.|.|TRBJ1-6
CASSSGTPLNGSPLHF
TGTGCCAGCAGCTCCGGGACACCTTTGAATGGTTCACCCCTCCACTTT
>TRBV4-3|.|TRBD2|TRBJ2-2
CASSRGLGRANTGELFF
TGCGCCAGCAGCCGAGGATTAGGGAGGGCTAACACCGGGGAGCTGTTTTTT
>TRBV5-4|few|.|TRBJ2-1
CASSLEPSYEQFF
TGTGCCAGCAGCTTGGAGCCTAGCTATGAGCAGTTCTTC
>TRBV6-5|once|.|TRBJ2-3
CASSLADRPQDTQYF
TGTGCCAGCAGCTTAGCGGACAGGCCCCAAGATACGCAGTATTTT
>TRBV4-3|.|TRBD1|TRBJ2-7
CASSQGQGHSYEQYF
TGCGCCAGCAGCCAAGGACAGGGGCACTCCTACGAGCAGTACTTC
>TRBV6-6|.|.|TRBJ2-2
CASSRTGELFF
TGTGCCAGCAGCCGTACCGGGGAGCTGTTTTTT
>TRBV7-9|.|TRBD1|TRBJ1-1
CASSQLQGAAEAFF
TGTGCCAGCAGCCAACTACAGGGGGCCGCTGAAGCTTTCTTT
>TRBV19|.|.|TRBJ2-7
CASSTGNYEQYF
TGTGCCAGTAGTACCGGGAACTACGAGCAGTACTTC
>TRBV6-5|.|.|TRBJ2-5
CASSYFSGMETQYF
TGTGCCAGCAGTTACTTTTCGGGGATGGAGACCCAGTACTTC